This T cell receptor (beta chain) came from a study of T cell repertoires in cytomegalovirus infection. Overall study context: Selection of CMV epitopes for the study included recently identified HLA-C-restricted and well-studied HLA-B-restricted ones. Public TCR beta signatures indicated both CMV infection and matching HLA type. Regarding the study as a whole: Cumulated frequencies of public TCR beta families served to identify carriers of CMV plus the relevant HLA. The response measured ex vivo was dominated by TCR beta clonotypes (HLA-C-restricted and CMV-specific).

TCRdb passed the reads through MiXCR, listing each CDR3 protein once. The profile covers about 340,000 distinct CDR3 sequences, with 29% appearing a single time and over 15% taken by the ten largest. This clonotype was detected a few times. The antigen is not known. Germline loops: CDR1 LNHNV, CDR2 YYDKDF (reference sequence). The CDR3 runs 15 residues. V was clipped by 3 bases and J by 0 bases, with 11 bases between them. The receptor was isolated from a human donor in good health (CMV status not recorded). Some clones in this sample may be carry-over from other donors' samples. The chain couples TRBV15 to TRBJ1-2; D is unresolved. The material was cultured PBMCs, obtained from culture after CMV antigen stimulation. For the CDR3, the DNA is TGTGCCACCAGCAGCCGGGGAACGCCTAACTATGGCTACACCTTC. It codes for CATSSRGTPNYGYTF.